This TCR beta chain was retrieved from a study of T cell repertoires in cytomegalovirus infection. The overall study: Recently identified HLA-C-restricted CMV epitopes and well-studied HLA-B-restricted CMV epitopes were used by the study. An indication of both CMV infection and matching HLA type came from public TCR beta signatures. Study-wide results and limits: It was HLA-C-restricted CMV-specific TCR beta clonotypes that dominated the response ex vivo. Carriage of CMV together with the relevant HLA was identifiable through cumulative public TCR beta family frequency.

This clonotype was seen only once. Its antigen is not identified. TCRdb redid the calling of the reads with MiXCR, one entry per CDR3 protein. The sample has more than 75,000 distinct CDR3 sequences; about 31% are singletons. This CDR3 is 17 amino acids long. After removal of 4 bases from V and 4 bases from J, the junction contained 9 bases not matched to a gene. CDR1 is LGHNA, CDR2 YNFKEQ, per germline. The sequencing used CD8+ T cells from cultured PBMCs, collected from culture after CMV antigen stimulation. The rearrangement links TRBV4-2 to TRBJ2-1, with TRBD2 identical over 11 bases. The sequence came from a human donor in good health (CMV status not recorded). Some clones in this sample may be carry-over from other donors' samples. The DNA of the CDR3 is TGTGCCAGCAGCCCGAGGGCGGGACTAGCGGCATACAATGAGCAGTTCTTC. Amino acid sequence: CASSPRAGLAAYNEQFF.